This TCR beta chain was found in a study of blood T cell repertoires in COVID-19. The overall study: The United States, Italy and Spain supplied acute and convalescent COVID-19 samples.

In the original analysis: The authors estimated nucleated cell counts from reference gene primer amplification. Here immunoSEQ multiplex PCR was the method, and the copy in TCRdb shows in-frame clones only, minus some. Clonal size and the V and J genes are those of that table, whereas D and trimming came from the DNA. Here the sample spans roughly 200,000 clones, more than 75% being singletons. CDR3 length equals 13 residues. Deletions cut 3 bases from V and 5 bases from J, with 11 bases between. In germline, CDR1 is SGHRS, CDR2 YFSETQ. The TCR was taken from a man aged 35 to 55 with active or convalescent COVID-19. Sequencing used peripheral blood. V is TRBV5-1 and J is TRBJ1-1; possible D gene TRBD1, 5 bases. The CDR3 reads CASSYTQGTEAFF. In DNA form, the CDR3 reads TGCGCCAGCAGCTACACCCAGGGAACTGAAGCTTTCTTT.